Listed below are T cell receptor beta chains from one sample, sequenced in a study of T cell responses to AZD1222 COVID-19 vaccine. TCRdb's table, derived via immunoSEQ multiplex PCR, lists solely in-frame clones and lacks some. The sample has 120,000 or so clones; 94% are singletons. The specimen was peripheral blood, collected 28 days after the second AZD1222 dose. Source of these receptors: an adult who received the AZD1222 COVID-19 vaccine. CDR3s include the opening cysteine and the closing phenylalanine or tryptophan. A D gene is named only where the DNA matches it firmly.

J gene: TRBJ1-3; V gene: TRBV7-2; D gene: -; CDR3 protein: CASSLSELRNTIYF; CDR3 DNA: TGTGCCAGCAGCTTATCTGAGCTCCGAAACACCATATATTTT
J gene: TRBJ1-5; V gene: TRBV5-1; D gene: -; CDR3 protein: CASSLFQGDQPQHF; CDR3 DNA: TGCGCCAGCAGCTTATTCCAGGGCGATCAGCCCCAGCATTTT
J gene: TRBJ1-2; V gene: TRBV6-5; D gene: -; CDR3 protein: CASSYSQGLANYGYTF; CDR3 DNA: TGTGCCAGCAGTTACTCGCAGGGGCTAGCTAACTATGGCTACACCTTC
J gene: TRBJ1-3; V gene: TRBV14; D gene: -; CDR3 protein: CASSQVRGSGNTIYF; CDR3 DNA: TGTGCCAGCAGCCAAGTTCGGGGATCTGGAAACACCATATATTTT
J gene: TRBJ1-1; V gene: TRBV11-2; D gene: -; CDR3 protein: CASSRKGSDTEAFF; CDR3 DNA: TGTGCCAGCAGTCGTAAGGGGAGCGACACTGAAGCTTTCTTT
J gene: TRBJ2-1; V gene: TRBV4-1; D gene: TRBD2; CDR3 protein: CASSPLGLAGAHTYNEQFF; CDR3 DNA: TGCGCCAGCAGCCCTTTAGGACTAGCGGGAGCCCATACCTACAATGAGCAGTTCTTC
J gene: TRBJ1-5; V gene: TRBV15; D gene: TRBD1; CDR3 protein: CATSRRTGAYSNQPQHF; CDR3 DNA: TGTGCCACCAGCAGAAGGACAGGGGCTTATAGCAATCAGCCCCAGCATTTT
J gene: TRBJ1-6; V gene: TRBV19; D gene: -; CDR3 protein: CASEDSGNNSPLHF; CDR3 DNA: TGTGCCAGTGAGGATTCAGGGAACAATTCACCCCTCCACTTT
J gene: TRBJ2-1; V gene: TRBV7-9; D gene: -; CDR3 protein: CASSLRPGTAGFNEQFF; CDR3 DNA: TGTGCCAGCAGCTTAAGGCCCGGGACAGCGGGTTTCAATGAGCAGTTCTTC
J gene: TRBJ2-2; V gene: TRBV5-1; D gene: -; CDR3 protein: CASKPRPENRVKNTGELFF; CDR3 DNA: TGCGCCAGCAAACCACGGCCCGAGAACAGGGTAAAGAACACCGGGGAGCTGTTTTTT